This T cell receptor beta chain was recorded in a study of blood T cell repertoires in COVID-19. As for the study in general: T cells, B-cell-depleted T cells, or PBMCs provided the cDNA or gDNA that served as material.

Trimming pared 1 base from V and 0 bases from J, leaving 16 bases between. The germline V gene encodes CDR1 MGHRA and CDR2 YSYEKL. The CDR3 consists of 18 residues. In the original analysis: It was from reference gene primer amplification that nucleated cell counts were estimated. Sequenced by immunoSEQ multiplex PCR; TCRdb stores in-frame clones only, minus some. V, J and clone size reflect that table, while D and trimming were determined from the DNA. The data show about 76,000 clones, around 86% seen once. Material: peripheral blood. This clonotype was sampled from a human donor in a cohort sampled during active COVID-19. This rearrangement joins TRBV4-1 to TRBJ2-4; possible D gene TRBD2, 6 bases. CDR3 coding DNA: TGCGCCAGCAGCCAAGTAGGTTCTCGGGGGATAGCCAAAAACATTCAGTACTTC. Amino acid sequence: CASSQVGSRGIAKNIQYF.